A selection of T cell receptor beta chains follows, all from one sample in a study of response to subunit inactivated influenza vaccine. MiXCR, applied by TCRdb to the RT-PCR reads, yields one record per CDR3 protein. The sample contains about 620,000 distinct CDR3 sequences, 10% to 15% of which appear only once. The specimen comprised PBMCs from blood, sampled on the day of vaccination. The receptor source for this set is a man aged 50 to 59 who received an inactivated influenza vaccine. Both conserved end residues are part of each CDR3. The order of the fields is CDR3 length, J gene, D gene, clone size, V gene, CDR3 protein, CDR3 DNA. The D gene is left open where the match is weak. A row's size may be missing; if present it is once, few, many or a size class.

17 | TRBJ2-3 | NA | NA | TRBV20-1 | CSATPMGHGKNTDTQYF | TGCAGTGCCACCCCAATGGGGCATGGGAAAAACACAGATACGCAGTATTTT
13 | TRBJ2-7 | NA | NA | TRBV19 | CASSIGKEYEQYF | TGTGCCAGTAGTATAGGCAAGGAATACGAGCAGTACTTC
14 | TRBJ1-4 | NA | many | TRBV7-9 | CASSSRGTNEKLFF | TGTGCCAGCAGCAGCCGCGGGACTAATGAAAAACTGTTTTTT
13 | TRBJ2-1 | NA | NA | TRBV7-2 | CASRARAANEQFF | TGTGCCAGCAGAGCACGAGCGGCTAATGAGCAGTTCTTC
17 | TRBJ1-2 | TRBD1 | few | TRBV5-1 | CASSLDYRGRGNYGYTF | TGCGCCAGCAGCTTGGACTACAGGGGCCGCGGGAACTATGGCTACACCTTC
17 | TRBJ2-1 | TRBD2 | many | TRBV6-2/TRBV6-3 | CASSSPLAGGSYNEQFF | TGTGCCAGCAGTTCGCCACTAGCGGGGGGATCCTACAATGAGCAGTTCTTC
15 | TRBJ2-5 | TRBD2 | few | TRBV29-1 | CSVAPFGRGEETQYF | TGCAGCGTGGCCCCCTTTGGCCGGGGGGAAGAGACCCAGTACTTC
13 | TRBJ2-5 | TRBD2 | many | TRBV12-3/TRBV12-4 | CASSLKGGETQYF | TGTGCCAGCAGTTTAAAGGGAGGGGAGACCCAGTACTTC
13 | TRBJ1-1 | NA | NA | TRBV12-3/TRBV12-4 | CASSTGRSTDAFF | TGTGCCAGCTCCACGGGACGGAGCACTGACGCTTTCTTT
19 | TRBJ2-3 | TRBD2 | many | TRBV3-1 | CASSHQGLAGGLRTDTQYF | TGTGCCAGCAGCCATCAGGGACTAGCGGGGGGCCTTCGCACAGATACGCAGTATTTT
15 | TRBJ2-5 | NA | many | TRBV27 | CASSFSGVAGETQYF | TGTGCCAGCAGTTTCTCAGGGGTAGCAGGAGAGACCCAGTACTTC
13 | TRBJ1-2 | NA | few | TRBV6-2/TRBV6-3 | CASSYAGPYGYTF | TGTGCCAGCAGTTACGCAGGGCCCTATGGCTACACCTTC
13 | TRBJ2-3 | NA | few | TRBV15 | CATSGLSTDTQYF | TGTGCCACCAGCGGCCTTAGCACAGATACGCAGTATTTT
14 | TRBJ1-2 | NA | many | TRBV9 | CASSPRTANYGYTF | TGTGCCAGCAGCCCACGGACAGCTAACTATGGCTACACCTTC
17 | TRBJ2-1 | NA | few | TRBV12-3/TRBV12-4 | CASRGLARGLSYNEQFF | TGTGCCAGCAGGGGATTGGCGAGGGGACTCTCCTACAATGAGCAGTTCTTC
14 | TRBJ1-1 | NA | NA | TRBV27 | CASSLRAGFGDAFF | TGTGCCAGCAGTTTACGTGCAGGGTTCGGAGACGCTTTCTTT